A single sample is the source of the 24 T cell receptor beta chains below, sequenced in a study of a mutant IDH1 vaccine in newly diagnosed glioma. This sample's time point: week 11, during vaccination. Every vaccine dose comprised 300 ug of mutant IDH1 20-mer peptide plus topical imiquimod. No antigen has been identified for these receptors. TCRdb's table, derived via immunoSEQ multiplex PCR, lists solely in-frame clones and lacks some. The table includes approximately 61,000 clones, 80% detected once. Material: PBMCs, obtained from a glioma patient whose treatment included an IDH1 peptide vaccine. The receptors derive from a man aged 45-65 years with glioma.

The rearrangement joins TRBV11-2 to TRBJ1-1, with D uncertain. V shed 2 bases and J shed 3 bases, with 7 bases lying between them. The CDR3 loop spans 13 amino acids. Germline CDR1 and CDR2: SGHAT and FQNNGV. The CDR3 sequence: CASSLNPHTEAFF. The CDR3 region has the DNA TGTGCCAGCAGCTTAAATCCCCACACTGAAGCTTTCTTT.

This chain connects TRBV2 to TRBJ1-5, with 8 bases identical to TRBD1. The CDR3 is 17 residues long. The germline V gene has CDR1 SNHLY and CDR2 FYNNEI. V shed 6 bases and J 4 bases; nucleotides not matched to a gene: 14. CDR3 nucleotides: TGTGCCAGCAGGGAGGCCGTAGGGACAGGTAGAAATCAGCCCCAGCATTTT. Its protein is CASREAVGTGRNQPQHF.

The chain couples TRBV19 to TRBJ1-4; D is perhaps TRBD1 (5 bases). Germline V CDR1 and CDR2: LNHDA, SQIVND (reference sequence). The CDR3 loop spans 13 amino acids. V was cut by 5 bases and J by 5 bases, with 9 bases left in between. CDR3 region: CASSPRDNEKLFF. In DNA form, the CDR3 reads TGTGCCAGTAGTCCCCGGGACAATGAAAAACTGTTTTTT.

By share of the sample, this clone is medium-sized (0.01 to 0.1%). This sequence joins TRBV19 and TRBJ1-5; 9 bases are shared with TRBD1. Germline values: CDR1 LNHDA, CDR2 SQIVND (reference sequence). This CDR3 comprises 11 residues. V was pared by 6 bases and J by 13 bases, with 4 bases of the junction left unmatched. CDR3 DNA sequence: TGTGCCAGTAGCCACAGGGGGCCTCAGCATTTT. Residues: CASSHRGPQHF.

V gene TRBV5-1 combines with J gene TRBJ1-3, with D perhaps matching TRBD1 (5 bases). This CDR3 comprises 16 residues. Trimming pared 4 bases from V and 1 base from J, leaving 15 bases between. The germline V gene has CDR1 SGHRS and CDR2 YFSETQ. The CDR3 sequence is CASSKNPGGSGNTIYF. The CDR3 DNA follows: TGCGCCAGCAGCAAAAACCCGGGGGGTTCTGGAAACACCATATATTTT.

The genes are TRBV2 and TRBJ2-3, with 11 bases fitting TRBD2. CDR1 SNHLY and CDR2 FYNNEI come from the germline V gene. The CDR3 sequence is 15 residues long. The trim removed 4 bases at V and 2 bases at J, leaving 2 bases unmatched. The CDR3 nucleotides are TGTGCCAGCAGTGGACTAGCGGGATCCACAGATACGCAGTATTTT. Amino acid sequence: CASSGLAGSTDTQYF.

The rearrangement joins TRBV5-1 to TRBJ1-2; D perhaps matches TRBD1 (6 bases). Per germline, CDR1 SGHRS and CDR2 YFSETQ. V lost 8 bases to trimming and J lost 3 bases, with 11 bases between them. The CDR3 runs 12 residues. The CDR3 sequence is CASSSGDYGYTF. In nucleotides, the CDR3 is TGCGCCAGTTCATCAGGGGACTATGGCTACACCTTC.

This clone was seen once. CDR3 coding DNA: TGTGCCAGCAGCCGAAGCGCAGGGGGCGATGAAAAACTGTTTTTT. Residues: CASSRSAGGDEKLFF. This chain uses TRBV7-2 with TRBJ1-4, with 8 nucleotides matching TRBD1. The CDR3 length is 15 residues. The germline CDR1 and CDR2 sequences are SGHTA and FQGNSA. V lost 5 bases, J lost 6 bases, and 8 bases stayed unmatched.

The V gene is TRBV7-8, the J gene TRBJ2-1, with 9 bases that match TRBD1. There are 20 residues in the CDR3. Germline CDR1 is SGHVS and CDR2 is FQNEAQ. Trimming took 5 bases from V and 9 from J; bases not matched to a gene: 26. CDR3 nucleotides: TGTGCCAGCAGCCCACTAACGGGACAGGGCCGACTAGAGCGTTCGGGTGAGCAGTTCTTC. It is translated as CASSPLTGQGRLERSGEQFF.

The chain carries TRBV18 and TRBJ1-2; TRBD1 agrees at 10 bases. Germline-derived CDR1 and CDR2 are KGHSH and LQKENI. Unmatched junction bases numbered 5, after V lost 6 bases and J lost 4 bases. CDR3 length equals 14 residues. The CDR3 protein is CASSGQGFVYGYTF. In nucleotides, the CDR3 is TGTGCCAGCTCGGGACAGGGGTTTGTCTATGGCTACACCTTC.

The chain couples TRBV6-1 to TRBJ2-6, with unresolved D. The CDR3 spans 14 residues. Trimming took off 4 bases at V and 4 bases at J, with 8 bases between the two ends. The germline V gene encodes CDR1 MNHNS and CDR2 SASEGT. The CDR3 sequence is CASSAGPGANVLTF. In DNA form, the CDR3 reads TGTGCCAGCAGTGCAGGTCCCGGGGCCAACGTCCTGACTTTC.

The V and J genes are TRBV29-1 and TRBJ2-5; tentative D call: TRBD1 (5 bases). Trimming stripped 0 bases from V and 0 bases from J, with 8 bases between. The CDR3 contains 14 residues. The germline V gene has CDR1 SQVTM and CDR2 ANQGSEA. The CDR3 loop reads CSVEDRQYQETQYF. The CDR3 nucleotides are TGCAGCGTTGAAGATCGACAGTACCAAGAGACCCAGTACTTC.

The rearrangement links TRBV6-5 to TRBJ2-7, with a tentative D call TRBD2 (7 bases). CDR1 is MNHEY, CDR2 SVGAGI, per germline. V lost 5 bases, J lost 3 bases, and 14 bases lay in between. The CDR3 contains 14 residues. Here the CDR3 reads CASSRWGGIYEQYF. For the CDR3, the DNA is TGTGCCAGCAGTCGGTGGGGGGGCATCTACGAGCAGTACTTC.

This rearrangement joins TRBV7-9 to TRBJ2-1; 9 positions agree with TRBD1. V shed 4 bases and J 9 bases; nucleotides not matched to a gene: 4. The CDR3 contains 13 residues. In germline, CDR1 is SEHNR, CDR2 FQNEAQ (reference sequence). The CDR3 sequence: CASSSQGAVEQFF. The CDR3 coding sequence is TGTGCCAGCAGCTCACAGGGGGCCGTTGAGCAGTTCTTC.

This chain connects TRBV29-1 to TRBJ1-3; no clear D gene. The CDR3 is 11 amino acids. The germline V gene encodes CDR1 SQVTM and CDR2 ANQGSEA. The V end was cut by 7 bases, the J end by 0 bases, with 4 bases between. CDR3 sequence reads: CSGDSGNTIYF. In DNA form, the CDR3 reads TGCAGCGGCGACTCTGGAAACACCATATATTTT.

This clone showed up just a few times. The rearrangement links TRBV29-1 to TRBJ2-1; D gene unclear. V lost 6 bases, J lost 4 bases, and 13 bases lay in between. CDR3 length: 13 amino acids. Germline V gene data show CDR1 as SQVTM and CDR2 as ANQGSEA. This CDR3 is CSVRRFGYNEQFF. CDR3 DNA sequence: TGCAGCGTGAGAAGGTTTGGTTACAATGAGCAGTTCTTC.

This clone occurred once. The V and J genes are TRBV2 and TRBJ2-7, with D possibly TRBD1 on 5 matching bases. V lost 8 bases to trimming and J lost 1 base, with 12 bases between them. The CDR3 runs 13 residues. Germline-derived CDR1 and CDR2 are SNHLY and FYNNEI. The CDR3 DNA sequence: TGTGCCAGCCAGGACACGCGATCCTACGAGCAGTACTTC. Translating gives CASQDTRSYEQYF.

J is TRBJ2-7 and V is TRBV5-4; no reliable D call. The V gene's germline CDR1 is SGHNT and CDR2 YYREEE (reference sequence). V was clipped by 3 bases and J by 3 bases, with 10 bases between them. The CDR3 consists of 13 residues. CDR3 loop: CASSSYPVYEQYF. For the CDR3, the DNA is TGTGCCAGCAGCTCATATCCGGTCTACGAGCAGTACTTC. Full variable domain (remainder filled in from reference TRBV5-4 and TRBJ2-7): ETGVTQSPTHLIKTRGQQVTLRCSSQSGHNTVSWYQQALGQGPQFIFQYYREEENGRGNFPPRFSGLQFPNYSSELNVNALELDDSALYLCASSSYPVYEQYFGPGTRLTVT.

This chain connects TRBV5-3 to TRBJ1-4; 9 nucleotides agree with TRBD1. TRBV5-3 is recorded as an ORF, its role being uncertain. This CDR3 is built from 16 residues. V dropped 9 bases and J dropped 4; count of bases not matched to a gene: 13. The CDR3 loop is CAINRGRFRYNEKLFF. DNA of the CDR3: TGTGCCATCAACAGGGGGCGGTTTCGTTATAATGAAAAACTGTTTTTT.

The rearrangement links TRBV9 to TRBJ2-5; D tentatively reads TRBD1 or TRBD2 (7 bases each). This CDR3 is 15 amino acids long. CDR1 is SGDLS and CDR2 is YYNGEE in the germline V gene. The V end was cut by 4 bases, the J end by 3 bases, with 16 bases between. Written as DNA, the CDR3 is TGTGCCAGCAGCCGACAGGGAGGGAGAGAAGAGACCCAGTACTTC. This gives the protein CASSRQGGREETQYF.

The V and J genes are TRBV6-6 and TRBJ2-1; D possibly corresponds to TRBD1 (6 bases). Germline V gives CDR1 MNHNY, CDR2 SVGAGI (reference sequence). The CDR3 extends over 14 amino acids. Trimming took off 2 bases at V and 7 bases at J, with 12 bases between the two ends. In DNA, the CDR3 is TGTGCCAGCAGTTACAACAGGGTACGGAATGAGCAGTTCTTC. It specifies CASSYNRVRNEQFF.

This clone was seen only once. The chain uses TRBV2 and TRBJ2-3; D unclear. Per the germline V gene, CDR1 is SNHLY and CDR2 is FYNNEI. V was trimmed by 7 bases and J by 0 bases, leaving 11 bases between them. The CDR3 is 14 amino acids. The CDR3 nucleotides read TGTGCCAGCACACCCCCGGACAGCACAGATACGCAGTATTTT. Its protein product is CASTPPDSTDTQYF.

CDR3 protein: CASSPLTGPYEQYF. The CDR3 nucleotides read TGTGCCAGCAGCCCCTTGACGGGCCCCTACGAGCAGTACTTC. The chain recombines TRBV7-2 with TRBJ2-7; D remains ambiguous. CDR3 length equals 14 residues. Germline values: CDR1 SGHTA, CDR2 FQGNSA. Trimming removed 5 bases from V and 2 bases from J, with 13 bases in between.

The chain combines TRBV2 with TRBJ2-7; weak D call: TRBD1 (5 bases). The CDR3 contains 12 residues. V shed 10 bases and J shed 4 bases, with 14 bases lying between them. Germline CDR1 and CDR2: SNHLY and FYNNEI. The CDR3 sequence: CATAQTVYEQYF. The CDR3 DNA is TGTGCCACCGCTCAGACAGTATACGAGCAGTACTTC.